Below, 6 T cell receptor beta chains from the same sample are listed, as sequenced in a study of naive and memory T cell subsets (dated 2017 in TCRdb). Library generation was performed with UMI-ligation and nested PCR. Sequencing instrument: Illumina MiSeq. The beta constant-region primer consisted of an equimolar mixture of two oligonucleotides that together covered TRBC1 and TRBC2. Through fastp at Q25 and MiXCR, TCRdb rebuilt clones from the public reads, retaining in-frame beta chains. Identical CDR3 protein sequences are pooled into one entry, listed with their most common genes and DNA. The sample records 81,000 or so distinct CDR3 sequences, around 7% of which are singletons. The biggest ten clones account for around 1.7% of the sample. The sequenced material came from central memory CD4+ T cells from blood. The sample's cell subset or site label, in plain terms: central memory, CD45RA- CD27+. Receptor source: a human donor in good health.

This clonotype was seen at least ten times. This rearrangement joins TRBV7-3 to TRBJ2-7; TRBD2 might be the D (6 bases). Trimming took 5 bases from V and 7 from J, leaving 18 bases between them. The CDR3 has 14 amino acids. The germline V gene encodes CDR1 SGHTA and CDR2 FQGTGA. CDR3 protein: CASSEYPGLTEQYF. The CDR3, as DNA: TGTGCCAGCAGCGAATATCCGGGACTTACGGAGCAGTACTTC.

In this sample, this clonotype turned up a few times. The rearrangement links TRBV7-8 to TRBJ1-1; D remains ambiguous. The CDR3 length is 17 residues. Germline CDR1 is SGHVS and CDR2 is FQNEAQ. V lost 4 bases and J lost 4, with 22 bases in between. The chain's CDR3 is CASSWINRATRGTEAFF. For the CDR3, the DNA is TGTGCCAGCAGCTGGATCAATAGGGCCACACGTGGCACTGAAGCTTTCTTT.

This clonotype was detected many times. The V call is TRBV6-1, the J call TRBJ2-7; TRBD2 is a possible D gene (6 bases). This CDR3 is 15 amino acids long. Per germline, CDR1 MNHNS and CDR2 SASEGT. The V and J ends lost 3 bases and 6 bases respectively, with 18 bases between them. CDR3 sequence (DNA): TGTGCCAGCAGTGACCTGGGGCGGGAAGGCGCCGAGCAGTACTTC. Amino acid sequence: CASSDLGREGAEQYF.

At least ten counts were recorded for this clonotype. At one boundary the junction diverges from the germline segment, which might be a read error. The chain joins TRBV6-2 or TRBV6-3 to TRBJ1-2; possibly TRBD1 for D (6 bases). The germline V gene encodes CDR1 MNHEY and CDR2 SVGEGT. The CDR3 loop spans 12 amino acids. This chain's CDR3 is CASSPQGSNSIF. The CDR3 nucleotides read TGTGCCAGCAGCCCACAGGGCTCAAATTCCATCTTC.

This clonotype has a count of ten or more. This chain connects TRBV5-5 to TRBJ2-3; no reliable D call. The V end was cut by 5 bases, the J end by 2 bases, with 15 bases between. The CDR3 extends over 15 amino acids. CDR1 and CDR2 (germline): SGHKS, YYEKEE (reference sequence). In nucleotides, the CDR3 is TGTGCCAGCAGTTTACGGAGTCCCCTCACAGATACGCAGTATTTT. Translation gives CASSLRSPLTDTQYF. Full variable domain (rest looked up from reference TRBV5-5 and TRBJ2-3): DAGVTQSPTHLIKTRGQQVTLRCSPISGHKSVSWYQQVLGQGPQFIFQYYEKEERGRGNFPDRFSARQFPNYSSELNVNALLLGDSALYLCASSLRSPLTDTQYFGPGTRLTVL.

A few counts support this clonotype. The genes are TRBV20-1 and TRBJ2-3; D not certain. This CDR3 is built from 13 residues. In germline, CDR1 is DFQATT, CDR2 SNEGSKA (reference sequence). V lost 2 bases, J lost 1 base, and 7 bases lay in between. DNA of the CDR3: TGCAGTGCTAGAAACAGCGGCACAGATACGCAGTATTTT. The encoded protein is CSARNSGTDTQYF.